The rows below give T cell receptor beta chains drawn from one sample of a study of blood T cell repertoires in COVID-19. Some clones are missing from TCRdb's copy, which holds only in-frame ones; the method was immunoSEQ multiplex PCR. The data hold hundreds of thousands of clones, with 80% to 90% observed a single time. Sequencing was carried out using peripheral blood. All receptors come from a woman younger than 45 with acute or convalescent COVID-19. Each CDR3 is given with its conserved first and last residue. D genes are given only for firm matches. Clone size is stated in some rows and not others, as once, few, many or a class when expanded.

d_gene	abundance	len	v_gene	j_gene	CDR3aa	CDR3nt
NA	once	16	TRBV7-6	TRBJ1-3	CASSLEAPHSGNTIYF	TGTGCCAGCAGCTTAGAAGCGCCCCACTCTGGAAACACCATATATTTT
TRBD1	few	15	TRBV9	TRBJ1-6	CASSPDREENSPLHF	TGTGCCAGCAGCCCGGACAGGGAGGAGAATTCACCCCTCCACTTT
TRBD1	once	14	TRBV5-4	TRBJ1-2	CASSWGGQGVGYTF	TGTGCCAGCAGCTGGGGGGGACAGGGGGTTGGCTACACCTTC
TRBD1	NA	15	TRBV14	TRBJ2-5	CASSATGGYQETQYF	TGTGCCAGCAGCGCGACAGGGGGTTACCAAGAGACCCAGTACTTC
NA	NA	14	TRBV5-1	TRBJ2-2	CASSLVTDTGELFF	TGCGCCAGCAGCTTGGTGACAGACACCGGGGAGCTGTTTTTT
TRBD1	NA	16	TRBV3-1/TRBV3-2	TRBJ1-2	CASSLSGTAVNYGYTF	TGTGCCAGCAGCTTGTCCGGGACAGCCGTAAACTATGGCTACACCTTC
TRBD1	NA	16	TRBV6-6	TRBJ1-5	CASSSLDRDTNQPQHF	TGTGCCAGCAGTTCACTCGACAGGGACACCAATCAGCCCCAGCATTTT
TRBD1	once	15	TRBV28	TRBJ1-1	CASSSRTGNNTEAFF	TGTGCCAGCAGTTCCCGGACAGGGAATAACACTGAAGCTTTCTTT
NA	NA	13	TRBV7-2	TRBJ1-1	CASSLITNTEAFF	TGTGCCAGCAGCTTAATTACTAACACTGAAGCTTTCTTT
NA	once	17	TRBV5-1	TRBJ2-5	CASSSGFGGVSQETQYF	TGCGCCAGCAGCTCGGGGTTCGGAGGGGTTTCACAAGAGACCCAGTACTTC
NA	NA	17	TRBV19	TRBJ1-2	CASTMGELSHRRSGYTF	TGTGCCAGTACCATGGGCGAGCTAAGTCACCGGAGGTCTGGCTACACCTTC
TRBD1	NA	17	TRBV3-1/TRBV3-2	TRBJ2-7	CASSLGTGRIRSYEQYF	TGTGCCAGCAGCCTCGGGACAGGTAGAATCCGCTCCTACGAGCAGTACTTC
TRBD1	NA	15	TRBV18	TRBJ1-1	CASSPLLTGDREAFF	TGTGCCAGCTCACCCTTACTGACAGGGGACCGTGAAGCTTTCTTT
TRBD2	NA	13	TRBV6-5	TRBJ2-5	CASTGGAGETQYF	TGTGCCAGCACCGGGGGGGCCGGGGAGACCCAGTACTTC
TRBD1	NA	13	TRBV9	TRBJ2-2	CASSGTGSGELFF	TGTGCCAGCAGCGGGACAGGGTCCGGGGAGCTGTTTTTT
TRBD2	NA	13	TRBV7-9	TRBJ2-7	CASSLAGGREQYF	TGTGCCAGCAGCCTAGCGGGGGGGCGCGAGCAGTACTTC
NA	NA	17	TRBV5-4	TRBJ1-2	CASSQYNNRISNYGYTF	TGTGCCAGCAGCCAATACAATAACAGGATTTCTAACTATGGCTACACCTTC
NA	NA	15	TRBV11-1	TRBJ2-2	CASSLTGSVTGELFF	TGTGCCAGCAGCCTAACAGGGTCGGTCACCGGGGAGCTGTTTTTT
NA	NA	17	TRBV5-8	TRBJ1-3	CASSLATTRSPGNTIYF	TGTGCCAGCAGCTTGGCAACAACAAGATCACCTGGAAACACCATATATTTT
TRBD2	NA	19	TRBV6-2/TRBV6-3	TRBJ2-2	CASSFGLAGGKPNTGELFF	TGTGCCAGCAGTTTCGGACTAGCGGGGGGGAAACCGAACACCGGGGAGCTGTTTTTT
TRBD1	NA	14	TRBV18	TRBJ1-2	CASSPDRVPYGYTF	TGTGCCAGCTCACCAGACAGGGTCCCCTATGGCTACACCTTC
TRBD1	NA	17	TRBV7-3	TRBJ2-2	CASSRRTGLTNTGELFF	TGTGCCAGCAGCCGAAGGACAGGGCTTACGAACACCGGGGAGCTGTTTTTT
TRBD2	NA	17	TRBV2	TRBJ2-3	CASSPSRTSGGTDTQYF	TGTGCCAGCAGCCCCTCCCGTACTAGCGGGGGCACAGATACGCAGTATTTT
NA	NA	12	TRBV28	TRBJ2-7	CASNRQRYEQYF	TGTGCCAGTAACCGTCAGCGCTACGAGCAGTACTTC
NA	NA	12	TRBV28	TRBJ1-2	CASSLETYGYTF	TGTGCCAGCAGTTTAGAGACTTATGGCTACACCTTC
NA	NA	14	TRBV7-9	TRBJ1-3	CASVYGSSGNTIYF	TGTGCCAGCGTTTATGGCAGCTCTGGAAACACCATATATTTT
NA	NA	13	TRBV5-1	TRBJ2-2	CASSLLGPGELFF	TGCGCCAGCAGCTTGCTGGGCCCCGGGGAGCTGTTTTTT
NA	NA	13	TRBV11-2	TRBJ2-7	CASSLDRAYEQYF	TGTGCCAGCAGCTTAGATCGCGCCTACGAGCAGTACTTC
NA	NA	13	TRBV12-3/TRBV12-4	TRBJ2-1	CASSYPRSSLQFF	TGTGCCAGCAGTTACCCTCGTAGTAGTCTGCAGTTCTTC
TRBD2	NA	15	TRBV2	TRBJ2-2	CASKTSGAYTGELFF	TGTGCCAGCAAAACTAGCGGGGCTTACACCGGGGAGCTGTTTTTT
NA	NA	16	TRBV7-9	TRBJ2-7	CASSLVIVEGTYEQYF	TGTGCCAGCAGCTTAGTTATAGTTGAGGGTACGTACGAGCAGTACTTC
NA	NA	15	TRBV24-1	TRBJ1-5	CATSDPGESNQPQHF	TGTGCCACCAGTGACCCCGGGGAAAGCAATCAGCCCCAGCATTTT
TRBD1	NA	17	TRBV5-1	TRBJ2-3	CASSLHIIGQGPDTQYF	TGCGCCAGCAGCTTGCACATAATTGGACAGGGTCCAGATACGCAGTATTTT
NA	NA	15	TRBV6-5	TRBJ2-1	CATRAGIGAYNEQFF	TGTGCCACCAGAGCCGGGATCGGGGCCTACAATGAGCAGTTCTTC
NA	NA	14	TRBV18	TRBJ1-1	CASSIGTYNTEAFF	TGTGCCAGCTCAATTGGGACTTATAACACTGAAGCTTTCTTT
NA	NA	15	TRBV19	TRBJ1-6	CASSGGFGGGSPLHF	TGTGCCAGTAGCGGGGGGTTTGGAGGGGGATCACCCCTCCACTTT
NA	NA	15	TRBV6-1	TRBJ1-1	CASSEASQGRTEAFF	TGTGCCAGCAGTGAAGCCTCGCAGGGAAGGACTGAAGCTTTCTTT
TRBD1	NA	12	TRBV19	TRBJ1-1	CASRDRGTEAFF	TGTGCCAGCAGAGACAGGGGCACTGAAGCTTTCTTT
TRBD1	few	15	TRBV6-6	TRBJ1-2	CASRERTGANYGYTF	TGTGCCAGCAGGGAGAGAACAGGGGCGAACTATGGCTACACCTTC
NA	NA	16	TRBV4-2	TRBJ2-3	CASSQEARRGTDTQYF	TGTGCCAGCAGCCAAGAAGCGCGGCGAGGCACAGATACGCAGTATTTT
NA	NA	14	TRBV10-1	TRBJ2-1	CASSLNRDNNEQFF	TGCGCCAGCAGTCTAAACCGGGACAACAATGAGCAGTTCTTC
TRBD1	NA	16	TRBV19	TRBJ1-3	CASSIPRTGAQDTIYF	TGTGCCAGTAGTATACCCCGGACAGGGGCCCAAGACACCATATATTTT
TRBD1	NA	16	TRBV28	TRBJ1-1	CASSTRTGGMNTEAFF	TGTGCCAGCAGTACCCGGACAGGGGGCATGAACACTGAAGCTTTCTTT
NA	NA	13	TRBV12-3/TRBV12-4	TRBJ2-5	CASSLRGLKTQYF	TGTGCCAGCAGTTTGAGGGGGTTGAAGACCCAGTACTTC
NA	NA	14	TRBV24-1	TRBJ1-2	CATTNIRANYGYTF	TGTGCCACGACGAACATCAGGGCCAACTATGGCTACACCTTC
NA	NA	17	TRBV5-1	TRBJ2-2	CASSLGGTAPGAGELFF	TGCGCCAGCAGCTTAGGAGGGACAGCACCGGGGGCCGGGGAGCTGTTTTTT
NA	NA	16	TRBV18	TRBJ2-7	CASSRYRSSSGDEQYF	TGTGCCAGCTCGCGCTACAGGAGCTCATCCGGAGACGAGCAGTACTTC
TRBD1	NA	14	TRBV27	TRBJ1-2	CASRKTGGQGGYTF	TGTGCCAGCAGGAAAACAGGGGGCCAGGGGGGCTACACCTTC
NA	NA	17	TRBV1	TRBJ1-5	CTSSQSPVRDRGQPQHF	TGCACCAGCAGCCAATCCCCCGTGCGGGACAGGGGGCAGCCCCAGCATTTT
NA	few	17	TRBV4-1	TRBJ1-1	CASREINMGFGYTEAFF	TGCGCCAGCCGGGAGATAAACATGGGGTTCGGGTACACTGAAGCTTTCTTT
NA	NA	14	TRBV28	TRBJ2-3	CASSLGGSRDTQYF	TGTGCCAGCAGTTTAGGAGGGTCCAGGGATACGCAGTATTTT
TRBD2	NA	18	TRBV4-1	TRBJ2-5	CASSQGTSGAPAIETQYF	TGCGCCAGCAGCCAAGGCACTAGCGGGGCGCCGGCCATAGAGACCCAGTACTTC
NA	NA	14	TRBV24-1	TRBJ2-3	CATSGGGHPDTQYF	TGTGCCACCAGTGGGGGGGGGCATCCAGATACGCAGTATTTT
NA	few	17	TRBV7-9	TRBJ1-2	CASSLARQTLANYGYTF	TGTGCCAGCAGCTTAGCGAGACAGACACTGGCTAACTATGGCTACACCTTC
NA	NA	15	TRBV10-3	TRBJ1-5	CAIGTGQFPNQPQHF	TGTGCCATCGGTACAGGGCAGTTCCCAAATCAGCCCCAGCATTTT
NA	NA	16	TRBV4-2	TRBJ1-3	CASSLADRGIGNTIYF	TGTGCCAGCAGCCTCGCGGATAGGGGGATAGGAAACACCATATATTTT
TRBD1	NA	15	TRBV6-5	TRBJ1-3	CASSRTGGAGNTIYF	TGTGCCAGCAGTCGCACAGGGGGCGCTGGAAACACCATATATTTT
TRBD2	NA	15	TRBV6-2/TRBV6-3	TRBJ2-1	CASSTGTSNYNEQFF	TGTGCCAGCAGCACCGGGACTAGTAACTACAATGAGCAGTTCTTC